This is a list of T cell receptor beta chains from one sample in a study of blood T cell repertoires in COVID-19. TCRdb's table, derived via immunoSEQ multiplex PCR, lists solely in-frame clones and lacks some. Here the sample spans approximately 250,000 clones, 85% to 90% being singletons. Sequenced sample: PBMCs or T cells enriched from blood (not recorded which). The receptor set was obtained from a woman aged 25 to 39 with acute COVID-19. Each CDR3 is given with its conserved first and last residue. The order of the fields is J gene, CDR3 length, D gene, V gene, clone size, CDR3 DNA, CDR3 protein. A D gene is named only where the DNA matches it firmly. For some rows the clone size is stated as once, few or many, or as a class when expanded; others skip it.

TRBJ2-5 | 17 | - | TRBV4-1 | - | TGCGCCAGCAGCCAAGGAGGCTTGGCTCAAAAGCAAGAGACCCAGTACTTC | CASSQGGLAQKQETQYF
TRBJ2-1 | 15 | TRBD2 | TRBV7-3 | once | TGTGCCAGCAGCCCGACTAGCGGCTCCTACAATGAGCAGTTCTTC | CASSPTSGSYNEQFF
TRBJ1-5 | 15 | - | TRBV4-3 | - | TGCGCCAGCAGCCAAGTGCCAGGGTCCCACCAGCCCCAGCATTTT | CASSQVPGSHQPQHF
TRBJ2-7 | 16 | - | TRBV2 | once | TGTGCCAGCAGTGAATTCCCCCAGGGGGGTATCTACGAGCAGTACTTC | CASSEFPQGGIYEQYF
TRBJ1-5 | 11 | - | TRBV28 | - | TGTGCCAGCAGCCTCGGGGAGCCCCAGCATTTT | CASSLGEPQHF
TRBJ2-1 | 13 | - | TRBV30 | - | TGTGCCTGGAGGTCTAACGCGTACAATGAGCAGTTCTTC | CAWRSNAYNEQFF
TRBJ1-1 | 15 | - | TRBV29-1 | - | TGCAGCGTTGAAGACCCAACAGGGCTGAACACTGAAGCTTTCTTT | CSVEDPTGLNTEAFF
TRBJ1-6 | 14 | - | TRBV28 | - | TGTGCCAGCAGGATGGGACTGACAAATTCACCCCTCCACTTT | CASRMGLTNSPLHF
TRBJ2-7 | 16 | - | TRBV4-1 | few | TGCGCCAGCAGCCAAGTGGGCGGGTTAGCGTCCTACGAGCAGTACTTC | CASSQVGGLASYEQYF
TRBJ2-2 | 13 | - | TRBV4-3 | - | TGCGCCAGCCAAACATCGGGGGACGGGGAGCTGTTTTTT | CASQTSGDGELFF
TRBJ2-3 | 12 | - | TRBV5-4 | - | TGTGCCAGCAGCATCAACTTCTATACGCAGTATTTT | CASSINFYTQYF
TRBJ2-1 | 12 | - | TRBV6-2/TRBV6-3 | - | TGTGCCAGCAGTTACGTAAACAATGAGCAGTTCTTC | CASSYVNNEQFF
TRBJ2-3 | 12 | - | TRBV14 | - | TGTGCCAGCTCCAGGGGCACAGATACGCAGTATTTT | CASSRGTDTQYF
TRBJ2-1 | 15 | - | TRBV28 | - | TGTGCCAGCAGCTTCAGGGGCCGCCACTACAATGAGCAGTTCTTC | CASSFRGRHYNEQFF
TRBJ2-3 | 16 | TRBD2 | TRBV5-1 | - | TGCGCCAGCAGCCCAATGGGGACTAGCGGCACAGATACGCAGTATTTT | CASSPMGTSGTDTQYF
TRBJ2-7 | 13 | TRBD2 | TRBV12-3/TRBV12-4 | once | TGTGCCAGCAGTCGCGGGAGTATCTACGAGCAGTACTTC | CASSRGSIYEQYF
TRBJ2-5 | 14 | TRBD1 | TRBV28 | - | TGTGCCAGCAGTCCACCCCCAGGGGGTCTGGCCCAGTACTTC | CASSPPPGGLAQYF
TRBJ2-3 | 16 | TRBD1 | TRBV5-8 | - | TGTGCCAGCAGAAACCGGGACAGGGGGAGCACAGATACGCAGTATTTT | CASRNRDRGSTDTQYF
TRBJ2-3 | 16 | - | TRBV9 | once | TGTGCCAGCAGCTCCCGTGGGGGCGGCTTCACAGATACGCAGTATTTT | CASSSRGGGFTDTQYF
TRBJ1-2 | 13 | - | TRBV29-1 | - | TGCAGCGTTGACTATAACAGGGACTATGGCTACACCTTC | CSVDYNRDYGYTF
TRBJ2-7 | 14 | - | TRBV6-5 | - | TGTGCCAGCACGGAGGATTGGGAAACCTACGAGCAGTACTTC | CASTEDWETYEQYF
TRBJ2-7 | 14 | - | TRBV4-2 | - | TGTGCCAGCAGCCAAGGAGTCATGGCAGGGGAGCAGTACTTC | CASSQGVMAGEQYF
TRBJ1-5 | 14 | TRBD1 | TRBV28 | - | TGTGCCAGCAGGAACTCGCAGGGGGATCAGCCCCAGCATTTT | CASRNSQGDQPQHF
TRBJ2-1 | 17 | TRBD2 | TRBV24-1 | - | TGTGCCACCAGTGATTCCCTAGCGGGAGTAGTTCACAATGAGCAGTTCTTC | CATSDSLAGVVHNEQFF
TRBJ1-6 | 17 | - | TRBV14 | - | TGTGCCAGCAGCCAACACCCAGGACAGATTAATAATTCACCCCTCCACTTT | CASSQHPGQINNSPLHF
TRBJ2-1 | 16 | TRBD2 | TRBV9 | few | TGTGCCAGCAGCGTAGGTAGCGGGAGTAAGTACAATGAGCAGTTCTTC | CASSVGSGSKYNEQFF
TRBJ1-5 | 14 | TRBD1 | TRBV24-1 | - | TGTGCCACCAGTGGCGGGACAGACAATCAGCCCCAGCATTTT | CATSGGTDNQPQHF
TRBJ2-3 | 17 | - | TRBV21-1 | - | TGTGCCAGCATCGCGAGACCCGGGACAGGGCCATCAGATACGCAGTATTTT | CASIARPGTGPSDTQYF
TRBJ2-1 | 13 | - | TRBV30 | - | TGTGCCTGGACGGGAGTCTCCTACAATGAGCAGTTCTTC | CAWTGVSYNEQFF
TRBJ2-7 | 14 | TRBD2 | TRBV5-1 | once | TGCGCCAGCAGCTACCCCCGGGAGGGCTACGAGCAGTACTTC | CASSYPREGYEQYF
TRBJ2-2 | 17 | - | TRBV5-1 | - | TGCGCCAGCAGCGCAACCACCGGACTCTACTCGACCGGGGAGCTGTTTTTT | CASSATTGLYSTGELFF
TRBJ2-7 | 13 | - | TRBV20-1 | - | TGCAGTGCTAGTGCGCCAGGGGCCTACGAGCAGTACTTC | CSASAPGAYEQYF
TRBJ2-2 | 14 | TRBD1 | TRBV9 | - | TGTGCCAGCAGCCCTACAGGGGATACCGGGGAGCTGTTTTTT | CASSPTGDTGELFF
TRBJ1-1 | 16 | - | TRBV4-1 | few | TGCGCCAGCAGCCAAGATCGATGGCAGGCGAACACTGAAGCTTTCTTT | CASSQDRWQANTEAFF
TRBJ2-3 | 15 | - | TRBV11-3 | - | TGTGCCAGCAGCCCCGGGGTGGCCAGCACAGATACGCAGTATTTT | CASSPGVASTDTQYF
TRBJ2-1 | 15 | - | TRBV7-2 | - | TGTGCCAGCAGCTTTCTAGCCGTTTCCTACAATGAGCAGTTCTTC | CASSFLAVSYNEQFF
TRBJ1-2 | 13 | - | TRBV3-1/TRBV3-2 | - | TGTGCCAGCAGCCAAGACTTGAACTATGGCTACACCTTC | CASSQDLNYGYTF
TRBJ2-2 | 14 | - | TRBV24-1 | - | TGTGCCACCAGTGATGACAGATACACCGGGGAGCTGTTTTTT | CATSDDRYTGELFF
TRBJ1-1 | 15 | - | TRBV21-1 | - | TGTGCCAGCAGCAAAGGTGGCAGGGTAACGACTGAAGCTTTCTTT | CASSKGGRVTTEAFF
TRBJ2-1 | 16 | TRBD2 | TRBV4-2 | - | TGTGCCAGCAGCCCCCACCCTAGCGGGGCCCAGGATGAGCAGTTCTTC | CASSPHPSGAQDEQFF
TRBJ1-2 | 15 | TRBD1 | TRBV5-1 | - | TGCGCCAGCAGCAAAGGACAGGGCTCTAACTATGGCTACACCTTC | CASSKGQGSNYGYTF
TRBJ1-4 | 14 | - | TRBV11-2 | - | TGTGCCAGCAGCCGAACAGGGATCGGTGAAAAACTGTTTTTT | CASSRTGIGEKLFF
TRBJ2-3 | 18 | TRBD2 | TRBV7-8 | once | TGTGCCAGCAGTTATGGGGCTAGCGGGAGGGTTGGGGCAGATACGCAGTATTTT | CASSYGASGRVGADTQYF
TRBJ2-3 | 16 | TRBD2 | TRBV6-5 | - | TGTGCCAGCAGTTACTCTGCGCTAGCGGGGGGGGTTACGCAGTATTTT | CASSYSALAGGVTQYF
TRBJ1-6 | 16 | - | TRBV5-4 | few | TGTGCCAGCAGCTGGCGCACAGGTACCTATAATTCACCCCTCCACTTT | CASSWRTGTYNSPLHF
TRBJ2-1 | 14 | - | TRBV7-3 | - | TGTGCCAGCAGTAAAGGAGCATCTGGTAATGAGCAGTTCTTC | CASSKGASGNEQFF
TRBJ2-1 | 17 | - | TRBV7-2 | - | TGTGCCAGCAGCTTAGGTGCAGGGTACGGCTTCTACAATGAGCAGTTCTTC | CASSLGAGYGFYNEQFF
TRBJ2-2 | 14 | - | TRBV3-1/TRBV3-2 | once | TGTGCCAGCAGCCAAGATCTGAACACCGGGGAGCTGTTTTTT | CASSQDLNTGELFF
TRBJ2-7 | 14 | - | TRBV6-4 | - | TGTGCCAGCATAGGTCTAGCGCAGGTTTGCGAGCAGTACTTC | CASIGLAQVCEQYF
TRBJ2-7 | 13 | - | TRBV11-3 | - | TGTGCCAGCAGCTTAGGAAGTTTCGGCGAGCAGTACTTC | CASSLGSFGEQYF
TRBJ2-1 | 14 | TRBD2 | TRBV6-5 | - | TGTGCCAGCCCTGGTCTAGCGGGAGTTTCTGAGCAGTTCTTC | CASPGLAGVSEQFF
TRBJ2-2 | 15 | - | TRBV4-2 | - | TGTGCCAGCAGCCAAGGGGGGGTGAACACCGGGGAGCTGTTTTTT | CASSQGGVNTGELFF
TRBJ2-1 | 14 | TRBD1 | TRBV7-3 | - | TGTGCCAGCAGCTTAACGACAGGGGGCAATGAGCAGTTCTTC | CASSLTTGGNEQFF
TRBJ2-1 | 15 | - | TRBV13 | - | TGTGCCAGCAGCTTACGAGGCCATGGGTACAATGAGCAGTTCTTC | CASSLRGHGYNEQFF
TRBJ1-4 | 15 | TRBD1 | TRBV5-4 | - | TGTGCCAGCAGTTCTGGCGGGACAGGCGATGAAAAACTGTTTTTT | CASSSGGTGDEKLFF
TRBJ2-7 | 11 | - | TRBV7-8 | - | TGTGCCAGCAGCCGCATCTACGAGCAGTACTTC | CASSRIYEQYF
TRBJ1-3 | 14 | - | TRBV28 | - | TGTGCCAGCAGTTTAGGCGGCTCTGGAAACACCATATATTTT | CASSLGGSGNTIYF
TRBJ1-5 | 15 | TRBD1 | TRBV7-2 | - | TGTGCCAGCAGCGCCCGACAGGGGGGCGGACAGCCCCAGCATTTT | CASSARQGGGQPQHF
TRBJ2-7 | 17 | - | TRBV5-1 | - | TGCGCCAGCAGCTTGGGCAGCGGACGTTCCAGCTCCTACGAGCAGTACTTC | CASSLGSGRSSSYEQYF
TRBJ1-2 | 15 | TRBD1 | TRBV7-9 | once | TGTGCCAGCAGCTTAGCGGCGACAGGGCTCTATGGCTACACCTTC | CASSLAATGLYGYTF